This T cell receptor beta chain originates from a study of blood T cell repertoires in COVID-19. Study-level background: Researchers got acute and convalescent COVID-19 samples from the United States, Italy and Spain. PBMCs, B-cell-depleted T cells, or T cells provided the cDNA or gDNA that made up the material.

The V end lost 8 bases, the J end lost 4 bases, and 9 bases lay between the germline ends. CDR1 and CDR2 (germline): MNHEY, SMNVEV (reference sequence). The CDR3 is 13 residues long. Authors' data handling: Reference gene primer amplification gave nucleated cell count estimates. Generated by immunoSEQ multiplex PCR, the TCRdb table keeps only in-frame clones and is missing some. V and J calls and clone size come straight from that table; D and trimming were deduced from the DNA. This table has some 40,000 clones, approximately 86% appearing once. Sequencing was done on a sample of peripheral blood. This receptor was obtained from a man aged 35-49 years with active COVID-19. The gene calls are TRBV27 and TRBJ1-6; the D gene is possibly TRBD1 (5 bases). The CDR3 protein is CASAGGYNSPLHF. CDR3 nucleotides: TGTGCCAGCGCCGGGGGTTATAATTCACCCCTCCACTTT.